This TCR beta chain was identified in a study of T cell responses to AZD1222 COVID-19 vaccine. On this clone: Antigen: not known.

Germline CDR1 MNHNS, CDR2 SASEGT. CDR3 length: 15 amino acids. Trimming stripped 2 bases from V and 6 bases from J, with 16 bases between. Study-level points and caveats: An increase in Spike-specific TCR breadth and depth was observed after two AZD1222 doses. Clonal diversity was possibly underestimated, and the donors were mostly white British, with more females. No day 14 peak samples; only post-peak repertoires were characterized. Nearly half of unique spike-specific TCRs reportedly avoided B.1.351 and B.1.1.7 mutated regions.

The method was immunoSEQ multiplex PCR; TCRdb's version includes in-frame clones alone and lacks a portion of them. The table has about 150,000 clones, about four fifths seen once. The J gene is TRBJ1-2, the V gene TRBV6-1; weak D call: TRBD1 (6 bases). Sequencing was performed on peripheral blood, taken on day 0 of AZD1222 vaccination. The sequence derives from an adult in good health. The CDR3 here is CASSERRQAVDGYTF. CDR3 DNA: TGTGCCAGCAGTGAACGACGACAGGCAGTTGATGGCTACACCTTC.